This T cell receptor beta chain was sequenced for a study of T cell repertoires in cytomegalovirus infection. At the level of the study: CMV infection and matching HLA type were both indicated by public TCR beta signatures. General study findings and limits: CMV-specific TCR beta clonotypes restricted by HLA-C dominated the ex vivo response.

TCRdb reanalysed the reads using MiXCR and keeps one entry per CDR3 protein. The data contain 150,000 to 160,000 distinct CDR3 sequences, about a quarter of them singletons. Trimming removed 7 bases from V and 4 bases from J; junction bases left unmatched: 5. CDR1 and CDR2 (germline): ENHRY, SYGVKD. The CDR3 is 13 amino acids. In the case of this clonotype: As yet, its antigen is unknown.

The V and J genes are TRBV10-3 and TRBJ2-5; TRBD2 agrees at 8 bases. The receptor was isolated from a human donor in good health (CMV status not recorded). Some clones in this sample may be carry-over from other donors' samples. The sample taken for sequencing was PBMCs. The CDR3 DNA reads TGTGCCATCAAGCGGGAGTGGGGAGAGACCCAGTACTTC. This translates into CAIKREWGETQYF.